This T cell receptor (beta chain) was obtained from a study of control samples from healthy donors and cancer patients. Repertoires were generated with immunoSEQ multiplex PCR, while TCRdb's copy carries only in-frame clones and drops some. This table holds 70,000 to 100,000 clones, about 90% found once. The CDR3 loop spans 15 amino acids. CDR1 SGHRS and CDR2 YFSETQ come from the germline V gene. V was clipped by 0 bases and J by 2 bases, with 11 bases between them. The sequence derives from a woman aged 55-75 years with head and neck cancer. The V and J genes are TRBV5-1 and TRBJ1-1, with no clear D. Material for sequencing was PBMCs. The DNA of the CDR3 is TGCGCCAGCAGCTTGGTACCAGGAAAAAACACTGAAGCTTTCTTT. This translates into CASSLVPGKNTEAFF. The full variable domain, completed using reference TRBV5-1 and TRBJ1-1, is KAGVTQTPRYLIKTRGQQVTLSCSPISGHRSVSWYQQTPGQGLQFLFEYFSETQRNKGNFPGRFSGRQFSNSRSEMNVSTLELGDSALYLCASSLVPGKNTEAFFGQGTRLTVV.